This T cell receptor (beta chain) was captured by sequencing in a study of tumor-infiltrating lymphocytes in primary liver carcinoma (dated by TCRdb to 2016 to 2017). For the wider study: The five patients, three men and two women aged 30 to 69 years, had hepatocellular carcinoma (four) or combined HCC and intrahepatic cholangiocarcinoma (one). The five patients had tumors of stage T1-T3 N0M0, with maximum diameters ranging from roughly 4.2 to 11 cm. Each sample produced about 3.5 to 8 million productive TCRbeta reads, and read depth showed no significant difference between tissue types. The study combined TCRbeta repertoire sequencing, expression microarrays and whole-exome sequencing across five regions of each liver tumor, with adjacent normal tissue and blood. A total of 35 specimens from 5 patients, comprising about 25 tumor regions, 5 adjacent noncancerous liver tissues and 5 peripheral blood samples, were covered by TCRbeta repertoire sequencing. To link TCRbeta repertoire diversity to the local molecular phenotype, the 20 to 30 tumor region samples were profiled with Agilent mRNA microarrays. Repertoires from technical replicates were highly reproducible, with mean shared-clone rates roughly 0.9 and correlation coefficients above 0.95. Points the paper makes about the study in general: Because sequencing covered only the TCR beta chain and unpaired alpha chains were not captured, true repertoire diversity is likely underestimated. A significantly larger repertoire fraction was made up by the top 250 clones in tumors than in blood (p = 0.039). Only about 7-24% of top clones were present in all five regions of a tumor, suggesting spatial heterogeneity of tumor-infiltrating T cells. Bulk unsorted samples precluded comparing CD4+ and CD8+ T cell repertoires. The study included only four to six patients, and the authors note findings should be validated in a larger study. Repertoire overlap was higher between tumor regions (mean around 36%) than tumor-adjacent (approximately 17%) or tumor-blood (roughly 14%) pairs, consistent with antigen-driven expansion.

Regarding this clonotype: Its target antigen remains unknown. No base-level quality is on record; no much larger clone is a single base apart.

Total RNA and DNA were co-extracted from around 20-30 mg of bulk tissue with the AllPrep DNA/RNA mini kit, without cell sorting. Surgical resection was performed in China between late 2015 and early 2016 on four or five patients with histopathologically diagnosed primary liver carcinoma. At the time of sampling, the patients were treatment-naive and had chronic HBV infection. Each tumor was sampled at five spatially separated regions: the tumor centre plus the superior, inferior, left-lateral and right-lateral poles. Histological examination found more than 80% viable tumor cells in every tumor sample. Fresh tumor and adjacent tissue pieces were bisected; one half was stored in RNAlater at -80°C, the other sent for histology. TCRbeta-specific cDNA was reverse-transcribed from 500 ng total RNA using a constant-region primer and ProtoScript II reverse transcriptase. TCRbeta libraries were built with three nested multiplex PCR rounds, a slightly modified ARM-PCR procedure. Sample barcodes and Illumina adapters were added in a final 25-cycle PCR using Deep VentR polymerase. Before sequencing, amplicons of 200-500 bp were purified from gel using a QIAquick gel extraction kit. TCRbeta amplicons were sequenced on an Illumina HiSeq 2500 with 250-bp paired-end reads. Processing in the source paper ran as follows. Reads were quality-trimmed with Trimmomatic v0.33, and paired reads were merged with FLASH v1.2.11 to recover full CDR3 sequences. MiGEC v1.2.1b assigned V, D and J germline segments to the rearranged TCRbeta sequences. VDJtools v1.0.0 computed clonotype statistics and Shannon-Wiener diversity indices. Except for diversity analysis, only the 250 most abundant clonotypes of each sample were used in subsequent analyses to reduce sampling bias. TCRdb ran its own pipeline on the public reads, namely fastp trimming at Q25 and MiXCR clone calling, and kept in-frame beta chains. Rows with one shared CDR3 protein collapse into an entry with the most common genes and DNA. TCRdb, rather than the study authors, made the V and J calls. Recorded for this sample are approximately 99,000 distinct CDR3 sequences; 55% to 75% of them occurred a single time. 9.5% of the sample lies in the top ten.

The origin of this receptor is a woman aged 55-70 years with primary liver carcinoma and hepatitis B virus infection. Specimen: liver tumor tissue from sampling region 5. The cell subset or site label, as the study defines it: tumor region T5, tumor centre.

The CDR3: CASRAGLPSDTQYF. The bases are TGTGCCAGCAGGGCGGGACTACCATCGGATACGCAGTATTTT. The V gene is TRBV7-3 and the J gene is TRBJ2-3; 7 middle bases align to TRBD2. The CDR1 and CDR2 encoded by the germline V gene are SGHTA and FQGTGA. CDR3 length: 14 amino acids, cysteine to phenylalanine. Of the read, only the CDR3 DNA is kept; its 42 bases are in frame from base 1. V is trimmed back by 6 bases and J by 6 bases, and the junction contains 9 bases that no gene match accounts for.